This TCR beta chain comes out of a study of T cell repertoires in cytomegalovirus infection. Turning to the study itself: Indicated by public TCR beta signatures were CMV infection and matching HLA type.

V dropped 4 bases and J dropped 4 bases, with 15 bases sitting between them. CDR1 is DFQATT, CDR2 SNEGSKA, per germline (reference sequence). CDR3 length: 14 amino acids. TCRdb ran MiXCR on the reads and lists one entry per CDR3 protein. This table holds around 450,000 distinct CDR3 sequences, 30% to 40% found once. The V call is TRBV20-1, the J call TRBJ2-3; TRBD2 might be the D (6 bases). Sequenced: PBMCs. This receptor was taken from a human donor in good health (CMV status not recorded). Some clones in this sample may be carry-over from other donors' samples. CDR3 sequence (DNA): TGCAGTGCTACTAAACCCGGGGGATCAGATACGCAGTATTTT. Its protein product is CSATKPGGSDTQYF.